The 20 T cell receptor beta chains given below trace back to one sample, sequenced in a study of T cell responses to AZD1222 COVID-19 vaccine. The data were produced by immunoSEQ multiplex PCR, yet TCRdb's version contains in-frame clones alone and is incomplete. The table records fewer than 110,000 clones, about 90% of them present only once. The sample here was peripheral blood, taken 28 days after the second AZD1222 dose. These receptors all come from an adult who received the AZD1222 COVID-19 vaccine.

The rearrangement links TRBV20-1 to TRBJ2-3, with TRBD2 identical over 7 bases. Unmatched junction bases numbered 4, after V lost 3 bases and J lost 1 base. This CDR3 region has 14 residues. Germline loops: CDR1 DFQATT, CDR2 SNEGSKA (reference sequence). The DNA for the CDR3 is TGCAGTGCTAGTAGTGCGGGAGGCACAGATACGCAGTATTTT. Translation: CSASSAGGTDTQYF.

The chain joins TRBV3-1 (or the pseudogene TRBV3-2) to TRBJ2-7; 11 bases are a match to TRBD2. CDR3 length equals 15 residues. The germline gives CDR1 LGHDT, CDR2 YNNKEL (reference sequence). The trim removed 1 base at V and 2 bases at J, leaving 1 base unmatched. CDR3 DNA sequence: TGTGCCAGCAGCCAAGTACTAGCGGGAGCCTACGAGCAGTACTTC. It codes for CASSQVLAGAYEQYF.

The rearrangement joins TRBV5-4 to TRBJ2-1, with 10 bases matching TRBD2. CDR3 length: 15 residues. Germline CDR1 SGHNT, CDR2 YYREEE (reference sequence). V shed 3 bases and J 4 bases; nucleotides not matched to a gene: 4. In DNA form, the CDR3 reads TGTGCCAGCAGCTCTGGAGCGGGAGGGTACAATGAGCAGTTCTTC. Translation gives CASSSGAGGYNEQFF.

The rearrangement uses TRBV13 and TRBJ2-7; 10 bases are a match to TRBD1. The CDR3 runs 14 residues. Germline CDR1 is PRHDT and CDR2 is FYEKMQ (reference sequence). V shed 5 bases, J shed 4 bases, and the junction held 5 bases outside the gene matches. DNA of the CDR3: TGTGCCAGCAGCGCCGGACAGGGGGTATACGAGCAGTACTTC. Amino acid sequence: CASSAGQGVYEQYF. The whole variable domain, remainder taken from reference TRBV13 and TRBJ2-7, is AAGVIQSPRHLIKEKRETATLKCYPIPRHDTVYWYQQGPGQDPQFLISFYEKMQSDKGSIPDRFSAQQFSDYHSELNMSSLELGDSALYFCASSAGQGVYEQYFGPGTRLTVT.

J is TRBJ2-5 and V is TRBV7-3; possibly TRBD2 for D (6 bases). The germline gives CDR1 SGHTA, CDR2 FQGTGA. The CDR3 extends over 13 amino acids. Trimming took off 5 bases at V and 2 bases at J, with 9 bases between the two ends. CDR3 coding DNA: TGTGCCAGCAGCACTAGCATACAAGAGACCCAGTACTTC. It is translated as CASSTSIQETQYF.

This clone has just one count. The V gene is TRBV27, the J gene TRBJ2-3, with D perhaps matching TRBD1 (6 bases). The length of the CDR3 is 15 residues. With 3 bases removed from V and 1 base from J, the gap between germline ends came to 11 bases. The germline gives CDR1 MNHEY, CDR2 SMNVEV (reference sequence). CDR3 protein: CASSFQRQGTDTQYF. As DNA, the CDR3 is TGTGCCAGCAGTTTCCAACGACAGGGCACAGATACGCAGTATTTT.

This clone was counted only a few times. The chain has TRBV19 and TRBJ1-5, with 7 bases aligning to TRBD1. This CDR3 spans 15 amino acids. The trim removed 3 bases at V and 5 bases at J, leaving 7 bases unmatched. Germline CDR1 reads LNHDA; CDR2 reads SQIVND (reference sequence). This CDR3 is CASSITTGSDQPQHF. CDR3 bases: TGTGCCAGTAGTATCACGACAGGGAGCGATCAGCCCCAGCATTTT.

CDR3 region: CASSDRANTEAFF. The DNA of the CDR3 is TGTGCCAGTTCGGACAGGGCGAACACTGAAGCTTTCTTT. The genes are TRBV19 and TRBJ1-1, with TRBD1 matching 8 bases. The CDR3 sequence is 13 residues long. Germline CDR1 reads LNHDA; CDR2 reads SQIVND (reference sequence). V trimming: 8 bases; J trimming: 1 base; junction bases outside the gene matches: 3.

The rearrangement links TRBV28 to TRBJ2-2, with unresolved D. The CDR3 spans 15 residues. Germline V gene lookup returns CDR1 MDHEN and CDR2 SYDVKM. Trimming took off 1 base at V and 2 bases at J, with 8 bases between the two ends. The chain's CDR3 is CASSLFPINTGELFF. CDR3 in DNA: TGTGCCAGCAGTTTATTTCCGATTAACACCGGGGAGCTGTTTTTT.

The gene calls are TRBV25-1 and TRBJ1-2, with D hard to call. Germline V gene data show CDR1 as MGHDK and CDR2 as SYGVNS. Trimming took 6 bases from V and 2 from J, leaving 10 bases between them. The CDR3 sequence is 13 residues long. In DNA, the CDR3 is TGTGCCAGCAGACGGGATTTAAACTATGGCTACACCTTC. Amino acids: CASRRDLNYGYTF.

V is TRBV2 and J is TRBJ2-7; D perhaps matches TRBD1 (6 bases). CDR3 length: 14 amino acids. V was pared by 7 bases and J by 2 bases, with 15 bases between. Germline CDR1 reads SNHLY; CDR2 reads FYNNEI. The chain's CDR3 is CASNLGQTPYEQYF. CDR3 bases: TGTGCCAGCAACCTTGGACAGACGCCCTACGAGCAGTACTTC.

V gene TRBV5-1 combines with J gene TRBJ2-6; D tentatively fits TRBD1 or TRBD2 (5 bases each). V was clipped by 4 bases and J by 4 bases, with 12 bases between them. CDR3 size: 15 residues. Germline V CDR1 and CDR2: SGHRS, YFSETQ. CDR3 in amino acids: CASSGVGVGANVLTF. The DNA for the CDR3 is TGCGCCAGCAGCGGGGTGGGGGTAGGGGCCAACGTCCTGACTTTC.

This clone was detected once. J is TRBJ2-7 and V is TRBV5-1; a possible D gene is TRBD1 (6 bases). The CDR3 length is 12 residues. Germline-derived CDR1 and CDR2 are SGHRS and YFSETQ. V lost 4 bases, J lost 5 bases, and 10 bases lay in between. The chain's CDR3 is CASSRRGDEQYF. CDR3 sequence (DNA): TGCGCCAGCAGCCGCAGGGGCGACGAGCAGTACTTC. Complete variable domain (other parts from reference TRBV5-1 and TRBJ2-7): KAGVTQTPRYLIKTRGQQVTLSCSPISGHRSVSWYQQTPGQGLQFLFEYFSETQRNKGNFPGRFSGRQFSNSRSEMNVSTLELGDSALYLCASSRRGDEQYFGPGTRLTVT.

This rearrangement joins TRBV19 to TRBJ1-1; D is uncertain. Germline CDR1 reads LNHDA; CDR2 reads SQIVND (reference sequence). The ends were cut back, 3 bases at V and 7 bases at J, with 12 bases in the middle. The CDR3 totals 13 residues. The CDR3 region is CASSIGLPGEAFF. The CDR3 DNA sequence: TGTGCCAGTAGTATTGGCCTCCCCGGTGAAGCTTTCTTT.

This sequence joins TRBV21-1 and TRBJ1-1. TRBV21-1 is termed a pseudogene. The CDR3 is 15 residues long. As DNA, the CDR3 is TGTGCCAGCAGCTTAACCCGGGGGGGGAACACTGAAGCTTTCTTT. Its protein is CASSLTRGGNTEAFF.

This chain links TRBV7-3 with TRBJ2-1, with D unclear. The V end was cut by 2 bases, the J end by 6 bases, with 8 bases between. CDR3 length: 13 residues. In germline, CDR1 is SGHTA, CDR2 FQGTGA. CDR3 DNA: TGTGCCAGCAGCTTAGGTGGGTCCAATGAGCAGTTCTTC. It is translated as CASSLGGSNEQFF.

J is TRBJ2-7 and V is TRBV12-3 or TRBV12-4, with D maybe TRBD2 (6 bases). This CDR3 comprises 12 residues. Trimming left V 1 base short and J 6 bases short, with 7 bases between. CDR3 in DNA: TGTGCCAGCAGTTTAGAGGGAGGCGAGCAGTACTTC. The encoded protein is CASSLEGGEQYF.

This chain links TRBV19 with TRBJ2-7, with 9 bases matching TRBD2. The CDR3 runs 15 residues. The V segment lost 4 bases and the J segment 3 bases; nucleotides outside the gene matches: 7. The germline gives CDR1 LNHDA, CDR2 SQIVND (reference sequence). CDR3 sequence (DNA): TGTGCCAGTAGTAGGGGGCTAGCGGGGTTCTACGAGCAGTACTTC. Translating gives CASSRGLAGFYEQYF.

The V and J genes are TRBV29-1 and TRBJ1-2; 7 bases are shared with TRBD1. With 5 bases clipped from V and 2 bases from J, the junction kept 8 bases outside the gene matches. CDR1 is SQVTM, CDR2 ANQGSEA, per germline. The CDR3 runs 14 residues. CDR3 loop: CSVFPGQRNYGYTF. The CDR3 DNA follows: TGCAGCGTTTTCCCGGGACAGAGAAACTATGGCTACACCTTC.

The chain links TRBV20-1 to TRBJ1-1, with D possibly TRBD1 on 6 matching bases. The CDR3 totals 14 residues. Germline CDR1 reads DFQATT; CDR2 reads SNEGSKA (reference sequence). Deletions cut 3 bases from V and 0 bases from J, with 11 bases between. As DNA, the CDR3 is TGCAGTGCTAGTTTGGGGGGGCTGAACACTGAAGCTTTCTTT. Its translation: CSASLGGLNTEAFF.